This T cell receptor beta chain was identified during a study of CD8+CD57+ T cells in acquired aplastic anemia. For the study at large: Healthy CD8+ samples averaged approximately 11 million reads.

Using genomic DNA as the template, TCR beta VDJ and CDR3 profiling was carried out. TCRdb re-called the reads with MiXCR, one entry per CDR3 protein. The table lists about 170,000 distinct CDR3 sequences, 35% to 55% of them singletons. This CDR3 spans 12 amino acids. Deletions cut 3 bases from V and 14 bases from J, with 14 bases between. Germline assignment: CDR1 DFQATT and CDR2 SNEGSKA (reference sequence). The chain has TRBV20-1 and TRBJ1-6; no reliable D call. Sequenced input: sorted CD4+, CD8+, or CD8+CD57+ T cells (not recorded which) from PBMCs. The TCR comes from a human donor in good health. CDR3 region: CSASPRELSLHF. CDR3 DNA sequence: TGCAGTGCTAGTCCTCGCGAGTTATCCCTCCACTTT.